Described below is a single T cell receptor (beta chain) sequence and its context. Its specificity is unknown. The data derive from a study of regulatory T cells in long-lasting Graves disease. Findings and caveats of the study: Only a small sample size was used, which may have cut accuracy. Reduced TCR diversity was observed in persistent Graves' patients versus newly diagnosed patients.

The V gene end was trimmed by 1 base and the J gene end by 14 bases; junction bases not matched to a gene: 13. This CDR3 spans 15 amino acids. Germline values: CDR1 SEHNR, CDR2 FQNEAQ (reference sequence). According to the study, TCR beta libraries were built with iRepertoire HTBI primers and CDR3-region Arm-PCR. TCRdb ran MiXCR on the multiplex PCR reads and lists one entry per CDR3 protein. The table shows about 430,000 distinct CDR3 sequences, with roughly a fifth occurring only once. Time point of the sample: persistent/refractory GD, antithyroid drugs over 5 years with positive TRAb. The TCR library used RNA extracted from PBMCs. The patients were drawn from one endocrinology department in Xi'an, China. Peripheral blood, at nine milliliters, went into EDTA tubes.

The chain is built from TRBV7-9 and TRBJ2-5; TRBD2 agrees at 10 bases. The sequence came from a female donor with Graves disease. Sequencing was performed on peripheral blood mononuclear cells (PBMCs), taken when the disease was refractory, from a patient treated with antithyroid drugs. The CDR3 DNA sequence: TGTGCCAGCAGCTTAGGTCGACTAGCGGGCCCGGGGGTATACTTC. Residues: CASSLGRLAGPGVYF.